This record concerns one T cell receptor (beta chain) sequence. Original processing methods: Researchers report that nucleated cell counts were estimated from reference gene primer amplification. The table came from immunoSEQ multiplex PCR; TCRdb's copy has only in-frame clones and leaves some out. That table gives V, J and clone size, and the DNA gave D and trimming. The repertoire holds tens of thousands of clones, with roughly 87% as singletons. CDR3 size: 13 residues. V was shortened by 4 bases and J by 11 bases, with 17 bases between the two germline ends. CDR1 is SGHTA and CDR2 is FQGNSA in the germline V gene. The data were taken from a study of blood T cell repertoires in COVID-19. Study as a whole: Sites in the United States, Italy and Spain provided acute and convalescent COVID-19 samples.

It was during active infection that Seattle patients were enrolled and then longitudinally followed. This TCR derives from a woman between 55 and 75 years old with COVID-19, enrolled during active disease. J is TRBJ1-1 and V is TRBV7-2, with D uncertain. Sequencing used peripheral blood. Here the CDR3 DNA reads TGTGCCAGCAGCTCGCGTCCGGGGAACGGTGCTTTCTTT. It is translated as CASSSRPGNGAFF.